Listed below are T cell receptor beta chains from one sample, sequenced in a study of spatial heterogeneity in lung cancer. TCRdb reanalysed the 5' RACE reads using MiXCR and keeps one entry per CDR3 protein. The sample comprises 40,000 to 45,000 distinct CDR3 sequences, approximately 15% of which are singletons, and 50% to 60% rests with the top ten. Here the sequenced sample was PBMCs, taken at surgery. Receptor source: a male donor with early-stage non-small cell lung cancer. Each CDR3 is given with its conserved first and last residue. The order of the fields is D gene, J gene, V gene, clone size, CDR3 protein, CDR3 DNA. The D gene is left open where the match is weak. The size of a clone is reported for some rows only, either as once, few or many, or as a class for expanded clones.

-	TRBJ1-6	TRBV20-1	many	CSASAGTGYNSPLHF	TGCAGTGCTAGTGCCGGGACGGGGTATAATTCACCCCTCCACTTT
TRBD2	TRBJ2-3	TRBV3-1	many	CASSPRTRGSTDTQYF	TGTGCCAGCAGCCCCCGGACTAGAGGAAGCACAGATACGCAGTATTTT
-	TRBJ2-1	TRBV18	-	CASSPPEGYNEQFF	TGTGCCAGCTCACCACCAGAAGGGTACAATGAGCAGTTCTTC
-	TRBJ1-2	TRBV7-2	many	CASSLGLDYGYTF	TGTGCCAGCAGCTTGGGACTGGACTATGGCTACACCTTC
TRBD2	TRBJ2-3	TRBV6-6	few	CASSTTSGGAKDTQYF	TGTGCCAGCAGTACGACTAGCGGGGGGGCAAAAGATACGCAGTATTTT
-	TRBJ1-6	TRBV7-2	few	CASSTTAENSPLHF	TGTGCCAGCAGTACGACAGCTGAGAATTCACCCCTCCACTTT
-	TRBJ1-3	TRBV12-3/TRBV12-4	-	CAYADRAGNTIYF	TGTGCCTACGCTGACAGAGCTGGAAACACCATATATTTT
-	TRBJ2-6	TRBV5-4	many	CASSLTGSGANVLTF	TGTGCCAGCAGCTTAACGGGCTCTGGGGCCAACGTCCTGACTTTC
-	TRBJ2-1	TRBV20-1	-	CSARGTIADEQFF	TGCAGTGCTAGAGGGACTATCGCCGATGAGCAGTTCTTC
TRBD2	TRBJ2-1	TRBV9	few	CASSSSGTYNEQFF	TGTGCCAGCAGCTCTAGCGGCACCTACAATGAGCAGTTCTTC
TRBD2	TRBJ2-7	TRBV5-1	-	CASSLPIAGGTYEQYF	TGCGCCAGCAGCTTGCCCATAGCGGGGGGAACCTACGAGCAGTACTTC